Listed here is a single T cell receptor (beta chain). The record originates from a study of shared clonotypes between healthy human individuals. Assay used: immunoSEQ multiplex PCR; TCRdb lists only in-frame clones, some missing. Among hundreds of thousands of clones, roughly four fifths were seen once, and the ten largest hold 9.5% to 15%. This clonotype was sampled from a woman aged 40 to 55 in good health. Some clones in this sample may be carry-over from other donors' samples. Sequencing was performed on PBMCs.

The CDR3: CASSVLAGAGGTQYF. CDR3 nucleotides: TGTGCCAGCAGCGTACTAGCGGGAGCGGGCGGTACGCAGTATTTT. The chain couples TRBV9 to TRBJ2-3; the match to TRBD2 covers 10 bases. This CDR3 comprises 15 residues. CDR1 is SGDLS, CDR2 YYNGEE, per germline. V gave up 1 base and J gave up 8 bases; unmatched junction bases: 7.